These 14 T cell receptor beta chains originate from one sample sequenced in a study of T cell clones after liver transplantation. TCRdb's table, derived via immunoSEQ multiplex PCR, lists solely in-frame clones and lacks some. Here the sample spans under 60,000 clones, around 70% being singletons. Material: CD4+ T cells from blood, obtained at the 22-month timepoint. The receptors shown here come from a human patient who received a liver transplant. Some T cells may be supplied by the graft donor.

This rearrangement joins TRBV10-3 to TRBJ2-2; D remains unclear. The CDR3 is 15 amino acids. Germline V gene data show CDR1 as ENHRY and CDR2 as SYGVKD. Trimming stripped 2 bases from V and 0 bases from J, with 7 bases between. Here the CDR3 reads CAISEGRTNTGELFF. Here the CDR3 DNA reads TGTGCCATCAGTGAGGGCCGAACGAACACCGGGGAGCTGTTTTTT.

The chain couples TRBV11-2 to TRBJ1-5; 9 bases align to TRBD1. Looked up from germline, CDR1 is SGHAT and CDR2 is FQNNGV. The CDR3 has 14 amino acids. The trim removed 2 bases at V and 7 bases at J, leaving 3 bases unmatched. CDR3 DNA sequence: TGTGCCAGCAGCTTAAACAGGGGGCAACAGCCCCAGCATTTT. This translates into CASSLNRGQQPQHF.

In DNA form, the CDR3 reads TGTGCCAGTAGGGAGGGGCTCGATCAGCCCCAGCATTTT. It translates to CASREGLDQPQHF. The V call is TRBV19, the J call TRBJ1-5; tentative D call: TRBD1 (5 bases). CDR1 LNHDA and CDR2 SQIVND come from the germline V gene (reference sequence). V lost 6 bases to trimming and J lost 5 bases, with 11 bases between them. The CDR3 loop spans 13 amino acids.

The CDR3 here is CAISESNSGAYGYTF. In nucleotides, the CDR3 is TGTGCCATCAGTGAGTCTAATTCAGGGGCCTATGGCTACACCTTC. The V and J genes are TRBV10-3 and TRBJ1-2; the D gene is possibly TRBD1 (6 bases). This CDR3 region has 15 residues. Germline V gives CDR1 ENHRY, CDR2 SYGVKD. V was trimmed by 0 bases and J by 4 bases, leaving 12 bases between them.

The chain combines TRBV7-6 with TRBJ1-2; 8 bases are shared with TRBD1. Trimming took 1 base from V and 3 from J; bases not matched to a gene: 10. Per germline, CDR1 SGHVS and CDR2 FNYEAQ. This CDR3 has 17 amino acids. CDR3 loop: CASSLGGGRGRDYGYTF. In nucleotides, the CDR3 is TGTGCCAGCAGCTTAGGGGGAGGCAGGGGGCGCGACTATGGCTACACCTTC.

This chain joins TRBV9 and TRBJ1-4; no reliable D call. The CDR3 consists of 15 residues. Germline V gene sequence: CDR1 SGDLS, CDR2 YYNGEE. Trimming pared 7 bases from V and 0 bases from J, leaving 13 bases between. Here the CDR3 reads CASRRGFSTNEKLFF. CDR3 in DNA: TGTGCCAGCCGCCGGGGTTTTTCAACTAATGAAAAACTGTTTTTT.

The chain employs TRBV7-3 and TRBJ2-3; 9 nucleotides match TRBD1. The CDR3 has 17 amino acids. CDR1 is SGHTA, CDR2 FQGTGA, per germline. The junction had 10 bases not matched to a gene; V was cut back by 5 bases and J by 1 base. CDR3 residues: CASSKGQGGSGTDTQYF. In nucleotides, the CDR3 is TGTGCCAGCAGCAAGGGACAGGGAGGAAGTGGCACAGATACGCAGTATTTT.

V and J are TRBV7-9 and TRBJ2-3; D is tentatively TRBD1 or TRBD2 (5 bases each). This CDR3 has 15 amino acids. V lost 5 bases to trimming and J lost 3 bases, with 15 bases between them. CDR1 SEHNR and CDR2 FQNEAQ come from the germline V gene (reference sequence). The CDR3: CASSERDLRTDTQYF. The CDR3 bases are TGTGCCAGCAGCGAACGGGACCTAAGGACAGATACGCAGTATTTT.

The chain links TRBV10-3 to TRBJ1-1, with D possibly matching TRBD1 (6 bases). The CDR3 runs 13 residues. CDR1 is ENHRY, CDR2 SYGVKD, per germline. The germline V and J ends were trimmed by 3 bases and 5 bases, with 10 bases remaining between them. CDR3 nucleotides: TGTGCCATCAGTGACAGGGGTCGGACTGAAGCTTTCTTT. It is translated as CAISDRGRTEAFF.

This clone turned up a few times. The V and J genes are TRBV30 and TRBJ2-2; D is unclear. The V end lost 0 bases, the J end lost 1 base, and 6 bases lay between the germline ends. Germline CDR1 and CDR2: GTSNPN and SVGIG (reference sequence). This CDR3 has 14 amino acids. In DNA form, the CDR3 reads TGTGCCTGGAGTGTAGCCAGGAACACCGGGGAGCTGTTTTTT. It specifies CAWSVARNTGELFF.

The chain recombines TRBV7-2 with TRBJ1-5; no firm D call. The CDR3 has 13 amino acids. Trimming removed 3 bases at V and 3 bases at J, with 6 bases between. Per the germline V gene, CDR1 is SGHTA and CDR2 is FQGNSA. The CDR3 region is CASSLAPNQPQHF. The CDR3 DNA follows: TGTGCCAGCAGCTTGGCCCCCAATCAGCCCCAGCATTTT.

The genes are TRBV28 and TRBJ2-7, with TRBD2 as a possible D gene (7 bases). V was pared by 3 bases and J by 3 bases, with 12 bases between. This CDR3 spans 14 amino acids. Germline CDR1 MDHEN, CDR2 SYDVKM. CDR3 nucleotide sequence: TGTGCCAGCAGTTTTAGGGGGGGAGACTACGAGCAGTACTTC. Protein sequence: CASSFRGGDYEQYF.

The CDR3 protein is CASIPTDYSNQPQHF. DNA for the CDR3: TGTGCCAGTATTCCGACCGACTATAGCAATCAGCCCCAGCATTTT. The V and J genes are TRBV19 and TRBJ1-5; D is ambiguous. The V and J ends lost 7 bases and 0 bases respectively, with 13 bases between them. This CDR3 has 15 amino acids. CDR1 LNHDA and CDR2 SQIVND come from the germline V gene (reference sequence).

This clone appeared a single time. J is TRBJ2-7 and V is TRBV6-1, with D hard to call. The V gene's germline CDR1 is MNHNS and CDR2 SASEGT. Trimming took 2 bases from V and 5 from J, leaving 13 bases between them. The CDR3 is made up of 14 amino acids. CDR3 amino acids: CASSEFSSRDEQYF. CDR3 in DNA: TGTGCCAGCAGTGAATTCTCTTCTAGGGACGAGCAGTACTTC.